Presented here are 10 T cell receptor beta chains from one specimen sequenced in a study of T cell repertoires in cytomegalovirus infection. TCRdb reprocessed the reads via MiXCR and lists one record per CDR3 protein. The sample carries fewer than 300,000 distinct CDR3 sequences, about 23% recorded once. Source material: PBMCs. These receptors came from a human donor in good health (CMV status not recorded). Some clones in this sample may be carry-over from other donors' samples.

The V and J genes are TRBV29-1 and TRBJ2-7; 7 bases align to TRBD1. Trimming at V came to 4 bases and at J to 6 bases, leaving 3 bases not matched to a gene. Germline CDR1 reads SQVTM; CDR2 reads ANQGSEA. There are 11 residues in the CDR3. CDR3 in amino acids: CSVVGQIEQYF. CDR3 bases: TGCAGCGTTGTGGGACAGATCGAGCAGTACTTC.

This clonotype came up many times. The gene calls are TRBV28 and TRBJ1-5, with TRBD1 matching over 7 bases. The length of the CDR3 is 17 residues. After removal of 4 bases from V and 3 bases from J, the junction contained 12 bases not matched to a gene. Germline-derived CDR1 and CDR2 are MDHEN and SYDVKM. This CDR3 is CASSSPPRTGFNQPQHF. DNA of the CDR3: TGTGCCAGCAGTTCCCCCCCCCGGACAGGTTTCAATCAGCCCCAGCATTTT.

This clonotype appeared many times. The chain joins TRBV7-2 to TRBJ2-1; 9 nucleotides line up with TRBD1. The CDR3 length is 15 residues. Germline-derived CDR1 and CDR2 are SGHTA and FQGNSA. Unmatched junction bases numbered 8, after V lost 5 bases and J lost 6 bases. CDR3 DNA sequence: TGTGCCAGCAGCAAACCGGGACAGGGCGCCAATGAGCAGTTCTTC. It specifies CASSKPGQGANEQFF.

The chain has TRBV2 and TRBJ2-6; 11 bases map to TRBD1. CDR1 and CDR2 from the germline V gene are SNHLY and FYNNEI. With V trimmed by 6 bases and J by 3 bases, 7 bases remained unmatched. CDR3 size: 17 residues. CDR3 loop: CASRDRTGGFGANVLTF. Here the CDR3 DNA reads TGTGCCAGCAGGGATAGGACAGGGGGCTTTGGGGCCAACGTCCTGACTTTC. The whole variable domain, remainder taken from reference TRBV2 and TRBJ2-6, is EPEVTQTPSHQVTQMGQEVILRCVPISNHLYFYWYRQILGQKVEFLVSFYNNEISEKSEIFDDQFSVERPDGSNFTLKIRSTKLEDSAMYFCASRDRTGGFGANVLTFGAGSRLTVL.

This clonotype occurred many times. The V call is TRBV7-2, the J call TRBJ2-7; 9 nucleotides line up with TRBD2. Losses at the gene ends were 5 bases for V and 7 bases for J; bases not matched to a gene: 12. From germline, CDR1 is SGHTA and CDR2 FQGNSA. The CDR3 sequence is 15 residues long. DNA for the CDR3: TGTGCCAGCAGCATCGGGACTAGCTTATCTACTGAGCAGTACTTC. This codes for CASSIGTSLSTEQYF.

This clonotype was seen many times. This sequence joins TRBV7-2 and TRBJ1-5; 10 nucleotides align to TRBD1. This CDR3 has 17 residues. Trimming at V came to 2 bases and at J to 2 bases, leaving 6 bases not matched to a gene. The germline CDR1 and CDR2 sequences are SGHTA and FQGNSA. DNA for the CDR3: TGTGCCAGCAGCTTAAGGACAGGGGGTTCGGGCAATCAGCCCCAGCATTTT. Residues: CASSLRTGGSGNQPQHF.

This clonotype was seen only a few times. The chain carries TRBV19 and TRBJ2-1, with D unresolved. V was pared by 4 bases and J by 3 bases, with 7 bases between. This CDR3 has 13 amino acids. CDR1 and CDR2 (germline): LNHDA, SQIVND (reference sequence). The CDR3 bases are TGTGCCAGTAGTACCAATTTCTACAATGAGCAGTTCTTC. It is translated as CASSTNFYNEQFF.

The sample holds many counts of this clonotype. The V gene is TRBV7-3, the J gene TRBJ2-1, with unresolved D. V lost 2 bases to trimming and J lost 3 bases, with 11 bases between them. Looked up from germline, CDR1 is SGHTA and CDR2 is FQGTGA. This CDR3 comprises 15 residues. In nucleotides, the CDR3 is TGTGCCAGCAGCTTAGGGGAATTCGGCTACAATGAGCAGTTCTTC. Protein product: CASSLGEFGYNEQFF.

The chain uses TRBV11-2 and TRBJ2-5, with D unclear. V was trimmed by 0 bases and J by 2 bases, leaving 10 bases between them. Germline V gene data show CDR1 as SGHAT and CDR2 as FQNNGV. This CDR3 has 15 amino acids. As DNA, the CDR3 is TGTGCCAGCAGCTTAGAGACCCCTTTTCAAGAGACCCAGTACTTC. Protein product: CASSLETPFQETQYF.

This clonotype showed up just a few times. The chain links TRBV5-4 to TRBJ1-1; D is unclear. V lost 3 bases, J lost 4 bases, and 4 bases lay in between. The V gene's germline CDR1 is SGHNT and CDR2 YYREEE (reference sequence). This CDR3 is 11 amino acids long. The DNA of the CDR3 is TGTGCCAGCAGCTCTCTCACTGAAGCTTTCTTT. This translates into CASSSLTEAFF. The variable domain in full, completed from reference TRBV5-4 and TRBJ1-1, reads ETGVTQSPTHLIKTRGQQVTLRCSSQSGHNTVSWYQQALGQGPQFIFQYYREEENGRGNFPPRFSGLQFPNYSSELNVNALELDDSALYLCASSSLTEAFFGQGTRLTVV.